This T cell receptor beta chain was documented in a study of shared T cell receptors in the human thymus. This CDR3 spans 15 amino acids. Germline lookup yields CDR1 LNHDA and CDR2 SQIVND (reference sequence). Trimming left V 7 bases short and J 3 bases short, with 16 bases between. Generated by immunoSEQ multiplex PCR, the TCRdb table keeps only in-frame clones and is missing some. The sample lists hundreds of thousands of clones, roughly 88% occurring once. These data are also associated with another study on human thymus T cells. That report adds: The study used thymus tissue resected during corrective heart surgery. The authors found apparently biased V and J gene usage in thymic and blood repertoires.

The receptor was isolated from a boy under two years old with a congenital heart defect. The chain employs TRBV19 and TRBJ1-5, with D tentatively TRBD1 (6 bases). Input material: thymocytes. CDR3 coding DNA: TGTGCCAGTACCCCCGTCAGGGGCCCCAATCAGCCCCAGCATTTT. Protein product: CASTPVRGPNQPQHF.